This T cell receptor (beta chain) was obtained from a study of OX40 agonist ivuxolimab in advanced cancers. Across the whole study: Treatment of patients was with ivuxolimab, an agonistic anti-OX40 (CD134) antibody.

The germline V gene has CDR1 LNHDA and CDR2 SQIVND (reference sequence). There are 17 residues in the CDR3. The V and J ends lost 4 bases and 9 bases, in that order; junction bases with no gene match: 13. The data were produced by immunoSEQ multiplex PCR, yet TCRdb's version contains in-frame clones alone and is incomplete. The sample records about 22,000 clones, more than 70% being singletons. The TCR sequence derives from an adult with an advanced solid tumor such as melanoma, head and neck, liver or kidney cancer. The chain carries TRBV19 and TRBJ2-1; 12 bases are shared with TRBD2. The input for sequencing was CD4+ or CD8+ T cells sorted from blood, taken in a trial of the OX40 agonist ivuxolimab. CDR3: CASSRGAPLAGGTEQFF. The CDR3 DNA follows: TGTGCCAGTAGTAGGGGCGCCCCACTAGCGGGAGGTACTGAGCAGTTCTTC.